One and the same sample provided the 2 T cell receptor beta chains below, sequenced in a study of identical twins. MiXCR, run by TCRdb on the 5' RACE reads, gives a single entry per CDR3 protein. The data hold 400,000 to 550,000 distinct CDR3 sequences, with roughly a fifth observed a single time. These same data were also listed under a study on T cells expressing NK-cell markers.

Sequenced: CD4+ T cells sorted from blood. The receptors were gathered from a young woman in good health.

This clonotype occurred a few times. The V gene is TRBV14, the J gene TRBJ2-7; tentative D call: TRBD2 (6 bases). Germline CDR1 reads SGHDN; CDR2 reads FVKESK. The CDR3 runs to 14 residues. V shed 3 bases and J shed 2 bases, with 11 bases lying between them. The CDR3 bases are TGTGCCAGCAGCCATTCTAGCGAGCCCTACGAGCAGTACTTC. Its protein product is CASSHSSEPYEQYF.

This chain connects TRBV25-1 to TRBJ2-1; TRBD1 agrees at 7 bases. V lost 6 bases to trimming and J lost 6 bases; unmatched junction nucleotides: 8. This CDR3 has 14 amino acids. Germline V gene data show CDR1 as MGHDK and CDR2 as SYGVNS. CDR3 protein: CASSQTGYLNEQFF. The CDR3 DNA follows: TGTGCCAGCAGCCAGACAGGGTATCTCAATGAGCAGTTCTTC. Combining the CDR3 with reference TRBV25-1 and TRBJ2-1 gives the whole variable domain EADIYQTPRYLVIGTGKKITLECSQTMGHDKMYWYQQDPGMELHLIHYSYGVNSTEKGDLSSESTVSRIRTEHFPLTLESARPSHTSQYLCASSQTGYLNEQFFGPGTRLTVL.